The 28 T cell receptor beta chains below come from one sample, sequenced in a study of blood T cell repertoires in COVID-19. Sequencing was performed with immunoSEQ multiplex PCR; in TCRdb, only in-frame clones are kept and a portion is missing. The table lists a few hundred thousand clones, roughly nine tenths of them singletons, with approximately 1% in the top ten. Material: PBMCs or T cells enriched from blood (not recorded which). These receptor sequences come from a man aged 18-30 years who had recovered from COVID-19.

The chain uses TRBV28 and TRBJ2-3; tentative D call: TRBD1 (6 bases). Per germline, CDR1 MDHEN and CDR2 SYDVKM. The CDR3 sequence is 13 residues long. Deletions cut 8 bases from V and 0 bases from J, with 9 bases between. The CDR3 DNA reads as TGTGCCAGCGGACAGCCTAGCACAGATACGCAGTATTTT. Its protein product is CASGQPSTDTQYF.

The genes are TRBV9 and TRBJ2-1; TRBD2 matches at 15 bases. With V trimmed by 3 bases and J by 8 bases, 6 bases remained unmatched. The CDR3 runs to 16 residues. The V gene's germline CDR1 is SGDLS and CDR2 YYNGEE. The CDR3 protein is CASSGRTSGRADEQFF. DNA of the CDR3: TGTGCCAGCAGCGGTCGGACTAGCGGGAGGGCCGATGAGCAGTTCTTC.

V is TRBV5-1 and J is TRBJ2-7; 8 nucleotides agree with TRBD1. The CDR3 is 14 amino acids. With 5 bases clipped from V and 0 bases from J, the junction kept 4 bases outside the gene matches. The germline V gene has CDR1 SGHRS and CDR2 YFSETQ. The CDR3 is CASRPGQASYEQYF. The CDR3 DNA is TGCGCCAGCAGGCCGGGACAGGCCTCCTACGAGCAGTACTTC.

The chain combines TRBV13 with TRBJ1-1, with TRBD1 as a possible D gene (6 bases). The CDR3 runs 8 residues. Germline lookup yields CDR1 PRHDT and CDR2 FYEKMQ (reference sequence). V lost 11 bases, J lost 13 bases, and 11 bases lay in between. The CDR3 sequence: CAGLRGFF. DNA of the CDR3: TGTGCCGGCCTCAGGGGTTTCTTT.

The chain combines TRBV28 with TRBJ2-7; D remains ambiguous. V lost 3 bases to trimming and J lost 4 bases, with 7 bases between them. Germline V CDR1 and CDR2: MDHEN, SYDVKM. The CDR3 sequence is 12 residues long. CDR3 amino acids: CASSLRQYEQYF. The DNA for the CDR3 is TGTGCCAGCAGTTTGCGGCAGTACGAGCAGTACTTC.

The CDR3 protein is CASSSGLAGVTDTQYF. CDR3 DNA: TGCGCCAGCAGCTCGGGACTAGCGGGGGTCACAGATACGCAGTATTTT. The rearrangement joins TRBV5-1 to TRBJ2-3; 14 nucleotides line up with TRBD2. CDR3 size: 16 residues. Germline-derived CDR1 and CDR2 are SGHRS and YFSETQ. After removal of 3 bases from V and 2 bases from J, the junction contained 2 bases not matched to a gene.

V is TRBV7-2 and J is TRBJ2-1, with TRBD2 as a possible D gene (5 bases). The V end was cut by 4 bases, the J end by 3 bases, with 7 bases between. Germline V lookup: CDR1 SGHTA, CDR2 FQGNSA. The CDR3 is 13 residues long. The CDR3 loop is CASSSGFYNEQFF. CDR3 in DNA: TGTGCCAGCAGCTCGGGATTCTACAATGAGCAGTTCTTC. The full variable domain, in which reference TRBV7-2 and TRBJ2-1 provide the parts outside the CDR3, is GAGVSQSPSNKVTEKGKDVELRCDPISGHTALYWYRQSLGQGLEFLIYFQGNSAPDKSGLPSDRFSAERTGGSVSTLTIQRTQQEDSAVYLCASSSGFYNEQFFGPGTRLTVL.

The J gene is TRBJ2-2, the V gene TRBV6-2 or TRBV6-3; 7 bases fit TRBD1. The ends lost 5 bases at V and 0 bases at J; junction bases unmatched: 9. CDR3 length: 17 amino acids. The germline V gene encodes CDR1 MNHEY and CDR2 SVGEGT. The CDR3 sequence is CASSNPGTASNTGELFF. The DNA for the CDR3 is TGTGCCAGCAGTAACCCCGGGACAGCTTCGAACACCGGGGAGCTGTTTTTT.

The CDR3 reads CASSGSPGQKQTEAFF. CDR3 in DNA: TGCGCCAGCAGTGGATCACCGGGACAGAAACAAACTGAAGCTTTCTTT. The chain uses TRBV10-1 and TRBJ1-1, with TRBD1 matching over 7 bases. The CDR3 loop spans 16 amino acids. In germline, CDR1 is WNHNN, CDR2 SYGVQD (reference sequence). The junction had 13 bases not matched to a gene; V was cut back by 4 bases and J by 5 bases.

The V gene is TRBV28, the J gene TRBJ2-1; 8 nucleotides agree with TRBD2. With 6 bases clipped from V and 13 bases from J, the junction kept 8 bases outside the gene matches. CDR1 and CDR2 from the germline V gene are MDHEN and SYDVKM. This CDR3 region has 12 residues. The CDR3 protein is CASRLAGGVQFF. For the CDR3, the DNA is TGTGCCAGCAGGTTGGCGGGAGGTGTCCAGTTCTTC.

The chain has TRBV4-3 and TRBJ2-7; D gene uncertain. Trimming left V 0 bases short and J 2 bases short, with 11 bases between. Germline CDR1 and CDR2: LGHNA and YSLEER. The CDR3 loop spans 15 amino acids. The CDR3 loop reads CASSQETARPYEQYF. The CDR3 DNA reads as TGCGCCAGCAGCCAAGAGACCGCCAGGCCCTACGAGCAGTACTTC.

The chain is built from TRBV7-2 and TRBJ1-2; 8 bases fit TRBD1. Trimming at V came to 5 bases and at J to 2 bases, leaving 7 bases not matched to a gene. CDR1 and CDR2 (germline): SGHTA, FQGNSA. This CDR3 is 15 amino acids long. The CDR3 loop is CASSRTGNDNYGYTF. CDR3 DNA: TGTGCCAGCAGCCGGACAGGGAACGACAACTATGGCTACACCTTC. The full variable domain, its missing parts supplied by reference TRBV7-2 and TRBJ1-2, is GAGVSQSPSNKVTEKGKDVELRCDPISGHTALYWYRQSLGQGLEFLIYFQGNSAPDKSGLPSDRFSAERTGGSVSTLTIQRTQQEDSAVYLCASSRTGNDNYGYTFGSGTRLTVV.

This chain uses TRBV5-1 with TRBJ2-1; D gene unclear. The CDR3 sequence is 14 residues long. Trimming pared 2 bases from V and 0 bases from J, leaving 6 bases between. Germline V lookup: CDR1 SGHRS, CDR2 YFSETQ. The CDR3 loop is CASSFSSSYNEQFF. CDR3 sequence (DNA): TGCGCCAGCAGCTTTAGCAGCTCCTACAATGAGCAGTTCTTC.

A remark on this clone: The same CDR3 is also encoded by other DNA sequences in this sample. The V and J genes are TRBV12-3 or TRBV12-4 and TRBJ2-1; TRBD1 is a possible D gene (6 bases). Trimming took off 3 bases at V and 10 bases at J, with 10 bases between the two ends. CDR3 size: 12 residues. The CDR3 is CASSLGRGEQFF. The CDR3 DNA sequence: TGTGCCAGCAGTTTGGGCAGGGGAGAGCAGTTCTTC.

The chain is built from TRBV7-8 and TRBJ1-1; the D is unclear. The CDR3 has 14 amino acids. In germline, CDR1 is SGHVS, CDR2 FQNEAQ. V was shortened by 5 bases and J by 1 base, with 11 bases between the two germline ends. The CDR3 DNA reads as TGTGCCAGCAGCCTTAGACTGGAGAACACTGAAGCTTTCTTT. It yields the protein CASSLRLENTEAFF. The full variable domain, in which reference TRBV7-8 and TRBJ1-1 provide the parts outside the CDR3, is GAGVSQSPRYKVAKRGQDVALRCDPISGHVSLFWYQQALGQGPEFLTYFQNEAQLDKSGLPSDRFFAERPEGSVSTLKIQRTQQEDSAVYLCASSLRLENTEAFFGQGTRLTVV.

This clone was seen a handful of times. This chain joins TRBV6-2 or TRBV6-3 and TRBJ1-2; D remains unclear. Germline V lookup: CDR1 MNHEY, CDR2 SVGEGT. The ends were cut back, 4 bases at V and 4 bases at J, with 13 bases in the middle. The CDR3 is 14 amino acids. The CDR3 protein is CASSFRGAIYGYTF. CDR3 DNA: TGTGCCAGCAGTTTTCGGGGAGCGATCTATGGCTACACCTTC.

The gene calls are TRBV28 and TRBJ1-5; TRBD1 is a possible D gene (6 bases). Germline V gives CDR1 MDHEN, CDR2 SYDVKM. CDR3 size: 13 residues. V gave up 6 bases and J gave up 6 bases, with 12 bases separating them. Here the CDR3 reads CASSLTGFQPQHF. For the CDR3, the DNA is TGTGCCAGCAGCTTGACAGGTTTTCAGCCCCAGCATTTT.

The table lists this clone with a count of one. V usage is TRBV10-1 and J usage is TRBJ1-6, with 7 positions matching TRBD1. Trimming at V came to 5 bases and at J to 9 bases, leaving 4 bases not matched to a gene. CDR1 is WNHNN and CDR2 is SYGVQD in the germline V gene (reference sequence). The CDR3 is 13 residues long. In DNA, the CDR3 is TGCGCCAGCAGTCAGGGACAGATTTCACCCCTCCACTTT. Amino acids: CASSQGQISPLHF.

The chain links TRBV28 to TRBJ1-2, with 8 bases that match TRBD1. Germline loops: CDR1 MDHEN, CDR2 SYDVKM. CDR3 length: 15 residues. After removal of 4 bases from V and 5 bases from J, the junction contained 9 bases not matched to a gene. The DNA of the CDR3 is TGTGCCAGCAGTTCCGGGCAGGGGGCTTCTTATGGCTACACCTTC. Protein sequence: CASSSGQGASYGYTF.

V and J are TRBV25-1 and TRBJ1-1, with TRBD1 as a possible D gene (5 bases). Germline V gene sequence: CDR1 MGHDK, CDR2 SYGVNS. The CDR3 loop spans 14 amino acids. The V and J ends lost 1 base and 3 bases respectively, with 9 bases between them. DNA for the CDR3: TGTGCCAGCAGTGAATGGGGGGACTACACTGAAGCTTTCTTT. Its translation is CASSEWGDYTEAFF.

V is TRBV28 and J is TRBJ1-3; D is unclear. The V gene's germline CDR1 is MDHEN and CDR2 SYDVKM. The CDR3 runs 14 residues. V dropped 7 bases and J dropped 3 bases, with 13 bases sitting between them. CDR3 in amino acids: CASKSGTVGNTIYF. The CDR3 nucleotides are TGTGCCAGCAAAAGCGGTACGGTTGGAAACACCATATATTTT.

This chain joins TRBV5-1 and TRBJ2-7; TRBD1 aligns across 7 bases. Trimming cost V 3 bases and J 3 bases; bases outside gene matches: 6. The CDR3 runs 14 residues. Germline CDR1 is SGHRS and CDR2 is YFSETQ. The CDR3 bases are TGCGCCAGCAGCTGGAGCGGACAGGTCTACGAGCAGTACTTC. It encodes CASSWSGQVYEQYF.

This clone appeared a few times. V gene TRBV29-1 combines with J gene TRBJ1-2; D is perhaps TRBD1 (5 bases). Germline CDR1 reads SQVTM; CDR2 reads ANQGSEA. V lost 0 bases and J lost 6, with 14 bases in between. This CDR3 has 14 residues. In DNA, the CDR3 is TGCAGCGTTGAAGATACGGGAGGGGCGGATGGCTACACCTTC. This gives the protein CSVEDTGGADGYTF.

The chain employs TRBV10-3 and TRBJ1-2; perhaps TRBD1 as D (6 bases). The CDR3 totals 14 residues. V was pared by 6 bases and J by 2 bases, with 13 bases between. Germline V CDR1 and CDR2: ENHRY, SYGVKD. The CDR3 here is CAIRSTDRNYGYTF. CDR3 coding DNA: TGTGCCATCAGGAGTACGGACAGAAACTATGGCTACACCTTC.

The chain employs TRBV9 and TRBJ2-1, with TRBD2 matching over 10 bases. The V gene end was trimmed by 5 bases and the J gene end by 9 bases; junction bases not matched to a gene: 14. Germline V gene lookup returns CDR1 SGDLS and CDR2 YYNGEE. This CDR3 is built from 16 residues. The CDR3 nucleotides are TGTGCCAGCAGGAGGGAGGGTAGCGGGGGGCCGGGTGAGCAGTTCTTC. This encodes CASRREGSGGPGEQFF. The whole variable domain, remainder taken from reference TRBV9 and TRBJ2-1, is DSGVTQTPKHLITATGQRVTLRCSPRSGDLSVYWYQQSLDQGLQFLIQYYNGEERAKGNILERFSAQQFPDLHSELNLSSLELGDSALYFCASRREGSGGPGEQFFGPGTRLTVL.

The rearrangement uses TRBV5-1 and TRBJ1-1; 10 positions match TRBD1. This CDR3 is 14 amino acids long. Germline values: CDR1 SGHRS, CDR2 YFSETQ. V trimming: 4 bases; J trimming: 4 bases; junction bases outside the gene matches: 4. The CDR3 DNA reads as TGCGCCAGCAGCGTGGACAGGGGGAGCACTGAAGCTTTCTTT. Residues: CASSVDRGSTEAFF.

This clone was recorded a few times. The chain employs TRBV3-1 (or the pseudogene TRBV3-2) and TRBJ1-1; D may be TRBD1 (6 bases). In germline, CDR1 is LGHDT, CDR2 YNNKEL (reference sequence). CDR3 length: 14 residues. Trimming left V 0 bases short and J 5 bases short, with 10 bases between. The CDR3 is CASSQDRGWTEAFF. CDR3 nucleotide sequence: TGTGCCAGCAGCCAAGACAGGGGATGGACTGAAGCTTTCTTT.

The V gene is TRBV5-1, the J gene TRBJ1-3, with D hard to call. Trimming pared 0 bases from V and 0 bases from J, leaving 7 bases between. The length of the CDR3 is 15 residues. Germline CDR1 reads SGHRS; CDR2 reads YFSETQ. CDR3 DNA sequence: TGCGCCAGCAGCTTGGGGGCCCTCTCTGGAAACACCATATATTTT. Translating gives CASSLGALSGNTIYF. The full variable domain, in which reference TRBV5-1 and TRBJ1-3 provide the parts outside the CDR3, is KAGVTQTPRYLIKTRGQQVTLSCSPISGHRSVSWYQQTPGQGLQFLFEYFSETQRNKGNFPGRFSGRQFSNSRSEMNVSTLELGDSALYLCASSLGALSGNTIYFGEGSWLTVV.